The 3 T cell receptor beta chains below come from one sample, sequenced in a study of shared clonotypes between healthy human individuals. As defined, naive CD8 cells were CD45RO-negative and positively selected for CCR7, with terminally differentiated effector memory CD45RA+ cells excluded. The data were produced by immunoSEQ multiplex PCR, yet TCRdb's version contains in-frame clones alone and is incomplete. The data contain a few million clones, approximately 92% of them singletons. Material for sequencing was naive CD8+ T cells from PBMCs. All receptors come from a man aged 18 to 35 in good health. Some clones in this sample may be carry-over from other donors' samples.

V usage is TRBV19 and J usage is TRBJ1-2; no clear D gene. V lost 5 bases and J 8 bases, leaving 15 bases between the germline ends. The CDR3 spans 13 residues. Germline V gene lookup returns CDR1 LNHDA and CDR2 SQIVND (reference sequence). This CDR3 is CASSGTEEYGYTF. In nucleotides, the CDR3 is TGTGCCAGTAGTGGAACTGAAGAATACGGCTACACCTTC.

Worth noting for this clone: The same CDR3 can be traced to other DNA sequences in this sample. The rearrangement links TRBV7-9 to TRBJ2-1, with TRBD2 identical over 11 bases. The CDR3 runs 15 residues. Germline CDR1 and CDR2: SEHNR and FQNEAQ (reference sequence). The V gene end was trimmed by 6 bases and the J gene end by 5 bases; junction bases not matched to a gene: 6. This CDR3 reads CASSSGLAAHNEQFF. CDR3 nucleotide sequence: TGTGCCAGCAGTTCGGGACTAGCGGCTCACAATGAGCAGTTCTTC.

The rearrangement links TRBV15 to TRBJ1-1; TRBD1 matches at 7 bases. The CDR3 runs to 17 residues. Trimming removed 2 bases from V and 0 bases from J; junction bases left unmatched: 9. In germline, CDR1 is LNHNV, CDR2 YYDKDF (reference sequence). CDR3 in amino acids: CATSRSRHRGMNTEAFF. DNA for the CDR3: TGTGCCACCAGCAGAAGTCGACACAGGGGCATGAACACTGAAGCTTTCTTT.